This T cell receptor (beta chain) came from a study of T cell responses to AZD1222 COVID-19 vaccine. The repertoire was sequenced with immunoSEQ multiplex PCR; TCRdb's copy has only in-frame clones and lacks some. The sample carries about 15,000 clones, 88% recorded once. Looked up from germline, CDR1 is WSHSY and CDR2 is SAAADI. Trimming at V came to 5 bases and at J to 3 bases, leaving 3 bases not matched to a gene. This CDR3 contains 15 residues. Sequencing used peripheral blood, obtained 28 days after the second AZD1222 dose. The source of this sequence is an adult who received the AZD1222 COVID-19 vaccine. The gene calls are TRBV10-2 and TRBJ2-7; 14 positions agree with TRBD2. CDR3 amino acids: CASSKGTSGSYEQYF. CDR3 DNA sequence: TGCGCCAGCAGTAAGGGGACTAGCGGGAGCTACGAGCAGTACTTC.